The 18 T cell receptor beta chains below were found in one sample sequenced in a study of T cell repertoires in cytomegalovirus infection. Using its own MiXCR run on the reads, TCRdb lists one record per CDR3 protein. The sample shows 250,000 to 350,000 distinct CDR3 sequences, over 20% of them seen only once. The sequenced material came from PBMCs. All receptors come from a human donor in good health (CMV status not recorded). Some clones in this sample may be carry-over from other donors' samples.

The sample holds a few counts of this clonotype. The genes are TRBV24-1 and TRBJ1-1, with a tentative D call TRBD1 (5 bases). The CDR3 contains 11 residues. Trimming took off 9 bases at V and 5 bases at J, with 9 bases between the two ends. Germline loops: CDR1 KGHDR, CDR2 SFDVKD. The CDR3 nucleotides read TGTGCCACCGACAGTGGAACTGAAGCTTTCTTT. Protein: CATDSGTEAFF.

V is TRBV5-1 and J is TRBJ2-5, with 11 bases lining up with TRBD2. The CDR3 length is 15 residues. Germline loops: CDR1 SGHRS, CDR2 YFSETQ. Losses at the gene ends were 4 bases for V and 5 bases for J; bases not matched to a gene: 7. In DNA form, the CDR3 reads TGCGCCAGCAGCCCACTAGCGGGGGTATCTGAGACCCAGTACTTC. This sequence encodes CASSPLAGVSETQYF.

This clonotype was seen ten or more times. This sequence joins TRBV7-2 and TRBJ2-3; D not resolved. Per germline, CDR1 SGHTA and CDR2 FQGNSA. The CDR3 contains 12 residues. Trimming took off 5 bases at V and 6 bases at J, with 9 bases between the two ends. The chain's CDR3 is CASSLRLDTQYF. The DNA for the CDR3 is TGTGCCAGCAGCCTAAGATTGGATACGCAGTATTTT.

There are many counts of this clonotype. CDR3 residues: CASSLAAPLGGETQYF. The CDR3 region has the DNA TGTGCCAGCAGCTTAGCGGCTCCACTAGGGGGGGAGACCCAGTACTTC. The V gene is TRBV7-2, the J gene TRBJ2-5; D is tentatively TRBD1 or TRBD2 (6 bases each). Germline values: CDR1 SGHTA, CDR2 FQGNSA. V was shortened by 0 bases and J by 5 bases, with 16 bases between the two germline ends. The CDR3 runs to 16 residues.

The J gene is TRBJ2-7, the V gene TRBV14; 12 nucleotides agree with TRBD2. The CDR3 loop spans 16 amino acids. Germline V gives CDR1 SGHDN, CDR2 FVKESK. Trimming at V came to 2 bases and at J to 6 bases, leaving 8 bases not matched to a gene. As DNA, the CDR3 is TGTGCCAGCAGCCAAAGACTAGCGGGAGTTTACGGCGAGCAGTACTTC. Encoded protein: CASSQRLAGVYGEQYF.

Many counts were recorded for this clonotype. The chain has TRBV7-9 and TRBJ1-1; maybe TRBD1 (5 bases). V dropped 1 base and J dropped 11 bases, with 14 bases sitting between them. The CDR3 consists of 13 residues. The V gene's germline CDR1 is SEHNR and CDR2 FQNEAQ (reference sequence). The CDR3 DNA sequence: TGTGCCAGCAGCTTAGATGGGGCTGATGGGGCTTTCTTT. Translating it yields CASSLDGADGAFF.

The rearrangement joins TRBV6-2 or TRBV6-3 to TRBJ2-1, with TRBD2 matching over 8 bases. Germline CDR1 is MNHEY and CDR2 is SVGEGT. J was trimmed by 7 bases and V by 5 bases; bases with no gene match: 7. The length of the CDR3 is 14 residues. The CDR3 here is CASSKLAGPNEQFF. The CDR3 nucleotides are TGTGCCAGCAGTAAGCTAGCGGGCCCAAATGAGCAGTTCTTC.

The V gene is TRBV29-1, the J gene TRBJ2-2; a possible D gene is TRBD1 (6 bases). The germline V gene has CDR1 SQVTM and CDR2 ANQGSEA. The CDR3 spans 13 residues. The V end lost 2 bases, the J end lost 6 bases, and 10 bases lay between the germline ends. The CDR3 bases are TGCAGCGTTGAACCCAGGGGCGCCGGGGAGCTGTTTTTT. Amino acid sequence: CSVEPRGAGELFF.

This clonotype was seen a few times. The chain employs TRBV7-8 and TRBJ2-3, with 7 bases fitting TRBD1. V shed 5 bases and J 2 bases; nucleotides not matched to a gene: 4. This CDR3 has 14 residues. The germline V gene encodes CDR1 SGHVS and CDR2 FQNEAQ. CDR3 coding DNA: TGTGCCAGCAGCATACAGGGGAACACAGATACGCAGTATTTT. Protein product: CASSIQGNTDTQYF.

This sequence joins TRBV5-1 and TRBJ2-1; 10 bases are a match to TRBD1. This CDR3 region has 15 residues. The ends lost 1 base at V and 8 bases at J; junction bases unmatched: 6. Germline V CDR1 and CDR2: SGHRS, YFSETQ. As DNA, the CDR3 is TGCGCCAGCAGCTTGTCCGGGACAGGGGTCCATGAGCAGTTCTTC. It codes for CASSLSGTGVHEQFF. Based on the CDR3 plus reference TRBV5-1 and TRBJ2-1, the full variable domain is KAGVTQTPRYLIKTRGQQVTLSCSPISGHRSVSWYQQTPGQGLQFLFEYFSETQRNKGNFPGRFSGRQFSNSRSEMNVSTLELGDSALYLCASSLSGTGVHEQFFGPGTRLTVL.

CDR3 nucleotides: TGTGCCAGCACAAGACAGCTCAATCAGCCCCAGCATTTT. This encodes CASTRQLNQPQHF. The V gene is TRBV6-5, the J gene TRBJ1-5; tentatively, D is TRBD1 (5 bases). This CDR3 is built from 13 residues. The germline V gene has CDR1 MNHEY and CDR2 SVGAGI. The V end was cut by 7 bases, the J end by 3 bases, with 10 bases between.

This clonotype occurred a few times. CDR3: CASSLWGRGEQYF. The CDR3 DNA sequence: TGTGCCAGCAGTTTATGGGGGAGAGGCGAGCAGTACTTC. The chain is built from TRBV28 and TRBJ2-7, with TRBD2 as a possible D gene (5 bases). This CDR3 comprises 13 residues. Germline V gene data show CDR1 as MDHEN and CDR2 as SYDVKM. Trimming stripped 0 bases from V and 6 bases from J, with 9 bases between.

The gene calls are TRBV7-3 and TRBJ1-1; D is perhaps TRBD1 (5 bases). The CDR3 covers 13 residues. Deletions cut 5 bases from V and 6 bases from J, with 13 bases between. The germline V gene has CDR1 SGHTA and CDR2 FQGTGA. CDR3 sequence reads: CASSPGSGPEAFF. The CDR3 DNA follows: TGTGCCAGCAGCCCAGGGTCGGGGCCTGAAGCTTTCTTT.

This clonotype was detected ten times or more. The rearrangement uses TRBV7-2 and TRBJ2-7, with 8 nucleotides matching TRBD1. V gave up 1 base and J gave up 6 bases; unmatched junction bases: 8. This CDR3 region has 15 residues. In germline, CDR1 is SGHTA, CDR2 FQGNSA. CDR3 residues: CASSLGPGQGFEQYF. The DNA of the CDR3 is TGTGCCAGCAGCTTAGGGCCCGGACAGGGCTTCGAGCAGTACTTC. Full variable domain (missing parts from reference TRBV7-2 and TRBJ2-7): GAGVSQSPSNKVTEKGKDVELRCDPISGHTALYWYRQSLGQGLEFLIYFQGNSAPDKSGLPSDRFSAERTGGSVSTLTIQRTQQEDSAVYLCASSLGPGQGFEQYFGPGTRLTVT.

In this sample, this clonotype turned up many times. CDR3: CASSAGTSDPAGETQYF. CDR3 nucleotide sequence: TGTGCCAGCAGCGCCGGGACTAGCGACCCGGCGGGGGAGACCCAGTACTTC. The V and J genes are TRBV7-2 and TRBJ2-5, with 10 nucleotides matching TRBD2. Germline CDR1 SGHTA, CDR2 FQGNSA. V was clipped by 5 bases and J by 5 bases; unmatched bases: 14. The CDR3 has 17 amino acids.

This sequence joins TRBV20-1 and TRBJ1-2; D is possibly TRBD1 (5 bases). The ends were cut back, 4 bases at V and 0 bases at J, with 9 bases in the middle. The CDR3 is made up of 13 amino acids. CDR1 is DFQATT, CDR2 SNEGSKA, per germline (reference sequence). CDR3 sequence: CSATDRANYGYTF. The CDR3 nucleotides are TGCAGTGCTACAGACAGAGCTAACTATGGCTACACCTTC.

This clonotype was recorded a few times. This chain joins TRBV7-9 and TRBJ1-4; unclear D gene. The length of the CDR3 is 15 residues. Germline CDR1 SEHNR, CDR2 FQNEAQ (reference sequence). The V end was cut by 5 bases, the J end by 1 base, with 11 bases between. CDR3 in DNA: TGTGCCAGCAGCCGCCGTGAGGGAACTAATGAAAAACTGTTTTTT. Protein product: CASSRREGTNEKLFF.

The chain links TRBV20-1 to TRBJ2-7; 8 nucleotides align to TRBD1. The CDR3 is 14 residues long. Germline loops: CDR1 DFQATT, CDR2 SNEGSKA (reference sequence). Trimming at V came to 4 bases and at J to 3 bases, leaving 8 bases not matched to a gene. CDR3 protein: CSAMIRTGHYEQYF. CDR3 DNA sequence: TGCAGTGCTATGATTAGGACAGGGCACTACGAGCAGTACTTC.